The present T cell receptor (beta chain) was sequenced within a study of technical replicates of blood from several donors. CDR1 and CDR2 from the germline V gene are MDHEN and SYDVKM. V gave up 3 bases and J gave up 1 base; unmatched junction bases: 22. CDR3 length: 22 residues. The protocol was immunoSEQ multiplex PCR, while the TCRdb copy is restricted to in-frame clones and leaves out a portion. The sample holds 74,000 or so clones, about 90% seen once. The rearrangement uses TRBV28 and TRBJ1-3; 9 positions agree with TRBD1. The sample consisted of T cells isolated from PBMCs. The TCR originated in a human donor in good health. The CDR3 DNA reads TGTGCCAGCAGTTTGCCTAACAGGGGGCGACTCCCCTTTAAGGATTCTGGAAACACCATATATTTT. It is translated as CASSLPNRGRLPFKDSGNTIYF.